The present T cell receptor (beta chain) was sequenced within a study of CD8+ T cells in alopecia areata. On the study more broadly: The drug, tofacitinib, lasted 6 to 18 months, followed by 6 months off drug.

RNA, once extracted, was reverse transcribed into cDNA for use as the sequencing template. TCRdb's copy holds only in-frame clones and misses some; the assay was immunoSEQ multiplex PCR. Among 150,000 or so clones listed, approximately 50% were seen once. This CDR3 is 15 amino acids long. Germline loops: CDR1 KGHSH, CDR2 LQKENI. The V end was cut by 1 base, the J end by 4 bases, with 13 bases between. The material sequenced was CD4+ T cells sorted from blood. The chain links TRBV18 to TRBJ2-5; D is possibly TRBD2 (6 bases). The clonotype comes from a human donor with alopecia areata. Here the CDR3 DNA reads TGTGCCAGCTCACCACTGCAAGGAGGGACAGAGACCCAGTACTTC. Its protein product is CASSPLQGGTETQYF. Full variable domain (missing parts from reference TRBV18 and TRBJ2-5): NAGVMQNPRHLVRRRGQEARLRCSPMKGHSHVYWYRQLPEEGLKFMVYLQKENIIDESGMPKERFSAEFPKEGPSILRIQQVVRGDSAAYFCASSPLQGGTETQYFGPGTRLLVL.